The clone carrying this T cell receptor beta chain has only a few counts. What it binds is not known. Absent ophthalmopathy progression within 18 months defined stable Graves' hyperthyroidism. Those with hyperthyroidism were 18 to 65 years old, newly diagnosed, and ill for under 2 months. This entry comes from a study of T cells in Graves' hyperthyroidism and ophthalmopathy. General study results and limits: Onset of ophthalmopathy came a median roughly 6.9 months after the model predicted it.

RNA transcripts were the template for amplifying TCR beta CDR3 regions. A first-round RT-PCR of the TCR CDR3 used the HTBI primer set. TCRdb re-called the multiplex PCR reads with MiXCR, one entry per CDR3 protein. This sample has around 450,000 distinct CDR3 sequences, with approximately 13% found just once. Germline assignment: CDR1 SQVTM and CDR2 ANQGSEA. The CDR3 contains 16 residues. V shed 7 bases, J shed 1 base, and the junction held 12 bases outside the gene matches. The V gene is TRBV29-1, the J gene TRBJ2-3; 9 nucleotides agree with TRBD2. The clonotype comes from a woman aged 18-29 years with Graves' hyperthyroidism. Sequencing was done on a sample of blood. The CDR3 is CSAFGIAGAGTDTQYF. CDR3 sequence (DNA): TGCAGCGCCTTCGGGATAGCGGGAGCGGGCACAGATACGCAGTATTTT.